This T cell receptor (beta chain) came from a study of CD8 T cells in ankylosing spondylitis. In germline, CDR1 is SGHDT, CDR2 YYEEEE. CDR3 length: 17 residues. V lost 0 bases and J lost 0, with 13 bases in between. Each CDR3 protein gets one entry after TCRdb re-called the 5' RACE reads with MiXCR. The repertoire consists of fewer than 250,000 distinct CDR3 sequences, with 20% to 30% occurring once and the leading ten covering about 6.9%. This rearrangement joins TRBV5-6 to TRBJ1-5, with a possible D match to TRBD1 (6 bases). The sequenced sample was blood, either unsorted or a sorted T cell fraction (not recorded which). The sequence was obtained from a male donor with ankylosing spondylitis or in good health (not recorded which). The CDR3 spells CASSLGVGQYSNQPQHF. CDR3 DNA sequence: TGTGCCAGCAGCTTGGGCGTTGGACAGTATAGCAATCAGCCCCAGCATTTT. The complete variable domain, with remaining parts taken from reference TRBV5-6 and TRBJ1-5, reads DAGVTQSPTHLIKTRGQQVTLRCSPKSGHDTVSWYQQALGQGPQFIFQYYEEEERQRGNFPDRFSGHQFPNYSSELNVNALLLGDSALYLCASSLGVGQYSNQPQHFGDGTRLSIL.